Listed here are 8 T cell receptor beta chains from one sample, sequenced in a study of OX40 agonist ivuxolimab in advanced cancers. Using immunoSEQ multiplex PCR, the repertoire was profiled, and TCRdb retains in-frame clones only, with some absent. The sample lists 65,000 to 95,000 clones, around 89% occurring once. The sequences come from CD4+ or CD8+ T cells sorted from blood, collected in a trial of the OX40 agonist ivuxolimab. The receptors here all came from an adult with an advanced solid tumor such as melanoma, head and neck, liver or kidney cancer.

This clone was observed once. CDR3: CASSLRAGGSYEQYF. CDR3 nucleotides: TGTGCCAGCAGCTTGAGAGCGGGAGGTTCCTACGAGCAGTACTTC. The chain uses TRBV5-8 and TRBJ2-7, with 9 positions matching TRBD2. The germline CDR1 and CDR2 sequences are SGHTS and YDEGEE. The junction had 3 bases not matched to a gene; V was cut back by 1 base and J by 1 base. This CDR3 spans 15 amino acids.

The chain is built from TRBV5-4 and TRBJ1-3, with 10 bases aligning to TRBD1. J lost 3 bases, V lost 0 bases, and 6 bases had no gene match. Germline-derived CDR1 and CDR2 are SGHNT and YYREEE (reference sequence). The CDR3 has 17 amino acids. The CDR3 spells CASSLGQGAMGGNTIYF. The CDR3 DNA reads TGTGCCAGCAGCTTGGGACAGGGGGCAATGGGTGGAAACACCATATATTTT.

This clone was observed a single time. The chain employs TRBV28 and TRBJ2-3; the D call may be TRBD1 or TRBD2 (5 bases each). CDR1 is MDHEN and CDR2 is SYDVKM in the germline V gene. The CDR3 has 13 amino acids. V lost 5 bases, J lost 2 bases, and 8 bases lay in between. CDR3 nucleotide sequence: TGTGCCAGCAGTCCCGGGGCCACAGATACGCAGTATTTT. It encodes CASSPGATDTQYF.

This rearrangement joins TRBV28 to TRBJ2-1, with D perhaps TRBD2 (5 bases). Germline values: CDR1 MDHEN, CDR2 SYDVKM. The CDR3 is 12 amino acids. V lost 6 bases and J 9 bases, leaving 12 bases between the germline ends. The CDR3 region has the DNA TGTGCCAGCAGAATTGGACTGCTTGAGCAGTTCTTC. Protein: CASRIGLLEQFF.

The rearrangement links TRBV5-1 to TRBJ1-2, with 9 positions matching TRBD1. The CDR3 is 14 amino acids. V was clipped by 4 bases and J by 7 bases; unmatched bases: 8. Germline CDR1 and CDR2: SGHRS and YFSETQ. The CDR3 region is CASSLLTGGSGYTF. The DNA for the CDR3 is TGCGCCAGCAGCCTCCTTACAGGGGGCTCTGGCTACACCTTC.

V usage is TRBV10-3 and J usage is TRBJ2-7, with a tentative D call TRBD2 (6 bases). Germline CDR1 reads ENHRY; CDR2 reads SYGVKD. Trimming removed 4 bases at V and 5 bases at J, with 9 bases between. This CDR3 contains 12 residues. CDR3 protein: CAISGRGDEQYF. The CDR3 DNA is TGTGCCATCAGTGGGCGGGGAGACGAGCAGTACTTC.

There are many counts of this clone. The chain joins TRBV27 to TRBJ2-7; TRBD2 might be the D (6 bases). Germline CDR1 and CDR2: MNHEY and SMNVEV (reference sequence). This CDR3 contains 14 residues. V lost 6 bases, J lost 9 bases, and 21 bases lay in between. The CDR3 region has the DNA TGTGCCAGCAGGAGGGCCCTGCGGGATGGTTGGCAGTACTTC. As protein: CASRRALRDGWQYF.

Here the CDR3 reads CAISVRGTDTQYF. The DNA for the CDR3 is TGTGCCATCAGTGTTAGGGGTACAGATACGCAGTATTTT. This sequence joins TRBV10-3 and TRBJ2-3, with a possible D match to TRBD1 (5 bases). The CDR3 spans 13 residues. V was cut by 4 bases and J by 3 bases, with 8 bases left in between. Germline assignment: CDR1 ENHRY and CDR2 SYGVKD.